The next 15 T cell receptor beta chains were all read from a single sample in a study of Ad26.COV2.S vaccination and SARS-CoV-2 variants. Treatment described: some 19 received Ad26.COV2.S at low or high dose, single or two shots; several received placebo; per-sample allocation not given. Following the first vaccine or placebo injection, samples were taken on day 63. The data were produced by immunoSEQ multiplex PCR, yet TCRdb's version contains in-frame clones alone and is incomplete. The sample lists roughly 320,000 clones, around nine tenths occurring once. The sequencing used peripheral blood, collected in a trial of Ad26.COV2.S vaccine versus placebo. Receptors were obtained from a person aged 18-65 years who received the Ad26.COV2.S COVID-19 vaccine or a placebo.

This clone was counted a few times. The gene calls are TRBV3-1 (or the pseudogene TRBV3-2) and TRBJ1-1; D uncertain. Germline CDR1 is LGHDT and CDR2 is YNNKEL (reference sequence). Trimming pared 4 bases from V and 5 bases from J, leaving 8 bases between. The CDR3 spans 12 residues. CDR3 nucleotide sequence: TGTGCCAGCAGCCGGCTGGGAACTGAAGCTTTCTTT. Translated, it gives CASSRLGTEAFF.

This clone was detected only a few times. The V and J genes are TRBV3-1 (or the pseudogene TRBV3-2) and TRBJ1-3; D is perhaps TRBD1 (5 bases). This CDR3 is built from 16 residues. Germline-derived CDR1 and CDR2 are LGHDT and YNNKEL (reference sequence). V lost 2 bases and J lost 0, with 11 bases in between. The CDR3 loop is CASSQYSGTSGNTIYF. The DNA for the CDR3 is TGTGCCAGCAGCCAATACAGCGGGACCTCTGGAAACACCATATATTTT.

The rearrangement links TRBV10-3 to TRBJ1-1; D possibly corresponds to TRBD1 (5 bases). Germline assignment: CDR1 ENHRY and CDR2 SYGVKD. Trimming took off 4 bases at V and 7 bases at J, with 10 bases between the two ends. This CDR3 has 12 amino acids. CDR3 protein: CAISGGGGEAFF. The DNA for the CDR3 is TGTGCCATCAGTGGGGGTGGGGGTGAAGCTTTCTTT.

The rearrangement uses TRBV27 and TRBJ1-5; unclear D gene. Trimming removed 6 bases at V and 6 bases at J, with 9 bases between. Germline V CDR1 and CDR2: MNHEY, SMNVEV (reference sequence). CDR3 length: 12 residues. CDR3 DNA: TGTGCCAGCAGAATAGTCGGTCAGCCCCAGCATTTT. This encodes CASRIVGQPQHF.

The count of this clone is one. The sample holds other DNA sequences that translate to the same CDR3. V usage is TRBV5-1 and J usage is TRBJ1-3, with D unclear. V lost 0 bases, J lost 0 bases, and 7 bases lay in between. In germline, CDR1 is SGHRS, CDR2 YFSETQ. The CDR3 spans 15 residues. The CDR3 nucleotides are TGCGCCAGCAGCTTGGCCGGCATCTCTGGAAACACCATATATTTT. This translates into CASSLAGISGNTIYF.

This rearrangement joins TRBV11-2 to TRBJ1-1; possible D gene TRBD1, 5 bases. CDR3 length: 14 residues. Trimming took off 5 bases at V and 1 base at J, with 11 bases between the two ends. The germline CDR1 and CDR2 sequences are SGHAT and FQNNGV. DNA for the CDR3: TGTGCCAGCAGCCTTGAGGGGAGGAACACTGAAGCTTTCTTT. Encoded protein: CASSLEGRNTEAFF.

CDR3 in DNA: TGTGCCAGTAGTCGTCTGACGGGGGGTTCGAACACCGGGGAGCTGTTTTTT. Protein sequence: CASSRLTGGSNTGELFF. The chain links TRBV19 to TRBJ2-2; 7 bases fit TRBD2. Germline assignment: CDR1 LNHDA and CDR2 SQIVND (reference sequence). This CDR3 spans 17 amino acids. V shed 5 bases and J 0 bases; nucleotides not matched to a gene: 9.

The V call is TRBV7-2, the J call TRBJ2-7, with D possibly matching TRBD1 (6 bases). V lost 3 bases and J 0 bases, leaving 12 bases between the germline ends. CDR3 length: 15 residues. The germline V gene encodes CDR1 SGHTA and CDR2 FQGNSA. The CDR3 sequence is CASSFTGILSYEQYF. In DNA form, the CDR3 reads TGTGCCAGCAGCTTTACAGGGATCCTCTCCTACGAGCAGTACTTC. Full variable domain (missing parts from reference TRBV7-2 and TRBJ2-7): GAGVSQSPSNKVTEKGKDVELRCDPISGHTALYWYRQSLGQGLEFLIYFQGNSAPDKSGLPSDRFSAERTGGSVSTLTIQRTQQEDSAVYLCASSFTGILSYEQYFGPGTRLTVT.

V gene TRBV9 combines with J gene TRBJ2-7; possibly TRBD2 for D (5 bases). V lost 4 bases and J lost 5, with 13 bases in between. Germline V CDR1 and CDR2: SGDLS, YYNGEE. The CDR3 runs to 13 residues. The CDR3 nucleotides are TGTGCCAGCAGCCGTGCAATCGGGGACGAGCAGTACTTC. It yields the protein CASSRAIGDEQYF.

This clone was counted once. The chain has TRBV11-3 and TRBJ2-1; the match to TRBD2 covers 15 bases. The germline V gene encodes CDR1 SGHNT and CDR2 YENEEA. V shed 5 bases and J 0 bases; nucleotides not matched to a gene: 11. There are 20 residues in the CDR3. CDR3 nucleotides: TGTGCCAGCAGCACAAAGAGCGGGACTAGCGGGGGGAGCTCCTACAATGAGCAGTTCTTC. It yields the protein CASSTKSGTSGGSSYNEQFF.

This clone appeared a single time. CDR3 nucleotide sequence: TGTGCCTGGGACCAAGAGGGGAGCAGCTATGGCTACACCTTC. Its protein is CAWDQEGSSYGYTF. The gene calls are TRBV30 and TRBJ1-2, with D possibly being TRBD1 (5 bases). Germline CDR1 is GTSNPN and CDR2 is SVGIG (reference sequence). The CDR3 extends over 14 amino acids. Trimming left V 5 bases short and J 4 bases short, with 17 bases between.

The rearrangement joins TRBV5-1 to TRBJ2-3; 9 nucleotides match TRBD2. The trim removed 4 bases at V and 0 bases at J, leaving 6 bases unmatched. CDR3 length: 16 amino acids. The germline CDR1 and CDR2 sequences are SGHRS and YFSETQ. The CDR3 DNA reads TGCGCCAGCAGCGGATCCGGGACTAGCAGCACAGATACGCAGTATTTT. This sequence encodes CASSGSGTSSTDTQYF.

The CDR3 protein is CASSQDRENYNSPLHF. CDR3 in DNA: TGCGCCAGCAGCCAAGACAGGGAGAACTATAATTCACCCCTCCACTTT. This chain links TRBV4-3 with TRBJ1-6, with D possibly being TRBD1 (5 bases). V gave up 0 bases and J gave up 3 bases, with 9 bases separating them. Germline V gives CDR1 LGHNA, CDR2 YSLEER. CDR3 length equals 16 residues.

CDR3 nucleotides: TGTGCCAGCAGCCTAGATTCCTACGAGCAGTACTTC. Translation gives CASSLDSYEQYF. This sequence joins TRBV4-2 and TRBJ2-7, with no clear D. The germline V gene has CDR1 LGHNA and CDR2 YNFKEQ. The CDR3 extends over 12 amino acids. V dropped 4 bases and J dropped 1 base, with 5 bases sitting between them.

Note on this clone: One junction end does not reproduce the germline sequence, and a read error may be involved. The rearrangement links TRBV6-5 to TRBJ1-4; TRBD1 aligns across 9 bases. The CDR3 covers 15 residues. The V gene's germline CDR1 is MNHEY and CDR2 SVGAGI. CDR3 bases: TGTGCCAGCAGTAACTCCGGGACAGGGAATGAAAAACTGTTTTTT. It is translated as CASSNSGTGNEKLFF.